This is a list of T cell receptor beta chains from one sample in a study of T cell repertoires in cytomegalovirus infection. TCRdb used MiXCR to reprocess the reads, holding one entry per CDR3 protein. The data hold about 450,000 distinct CDR3 sequences, with roughly 30% observed a single time. The sequenced material came from PBMCs. All receptors come from a human donor in good health (CMV status not recorded). Some clones in this sample may be carry-over from other donors' samples. Both conserved end residues are part of each CDR3. D genes are given only for firm matches. Clone size appears in some rows only: once, few, many, or a class for an expanded clone.

j_call d_call clone_size v_call cdr3_nt cdr3_aa
TRBJ1-2 TRBD1 many TRBV7-9 TGTGCCAGCAGTGGCGCCGGGACAGGGAACTATGGCTACACCTTC CASSGAGTGNYGYTF
TRBJ2-2 NA NA TRBV20-1 TGCAGTGCTATAAAGGGACGCACCGGGGAGCTGTTTTTT CSAIKGRTGELFF
TRBJ1-2 TRBD1 NA TRBV5-4 TGTGCCAGCAGACGGACAGGGGATTTGCTCTATGGCTACACCTTC CASRRTGDLLYGYTF
TRBJ2-1 TRBD2 few TRBV25-1 TGTGCCAGCAGTGATCGGGGACTAGCGGGGGGCCGGTACAATGAGCAGTTCTTC CASSDRGLAGGRYNEQFF
TRBJ2-2 NA NA TRBV7-4 TGTGCTAGCAGCTTAGGGCCGGTGATGACCGGGGAGCTGTTTTTT CASSLGPVMTGELFF
TRBJ1-2 NA NA TRBV11-2 TGTGCCAGCAGCTTCCCTAGAGGAGGGCTGACTAACTATGGCTACACCTTC CASSFPRGGLTNYGYTF
TRBJ2-1 NA few TRBV11-2 TGTGCCAGCAGCTTCCAGGGCAGCTCCTACAATGAGCAGTTCTTC CASSFQGSSYNEQFF
TRBJ1-5 NA many TRBV7-8 TGTGCCAGCAGCTTAGGACGTCAGGGAAGGGCTCAGCCCCAGCATTTT CASSLGRQGRAQPQHF
TRBJ1-3 NA NA TRBV6-2/TRBV6-3 TGTGCCAGCAGTTACTCCCAGGCCACTGGAAACACCATATATTTT CASSYSQATGNTIYF
TRBJ1-1 NA NA TRBV28 TGTGCCAGCAGTCATCCAGGGAGCCTGAACACTGAAGCTTTCTTT CASSHPGSLNTEAFF
TRBJ2-1 NA NA TRBV5-1 TGCGCCAGCAGCTTCGGGACATTTCCGGATGAGCAGTTCTTC CASSFGTFPDEQFF
TRBJ1-2 TRBD1 few TRBV7-9 TGTGCCAGCAGCCTTAGTTGGGACAGGGGGTCCTATGGCTACACCTTC CASSLSWDRGSYGYTF
TRBJ1-5 NA many TRBV7-2 TGTGCCAGCAGCTTGACAGACCTTTCCAATCAGCCCCAGCATTTT CASSLTDLSNQPQHF
TRBJ2-1 NA NA TRBV5-1 TGCGCCAGCAGCGCGGGCGACAGTGAGCAGTTCTTC CASSAGDSEQFF
TRBJ2-1 TRBD1 NA TRBV13 TGTGCCAGCAGCCGGACAGGGGGGTCTTCGGATGAGCAGTTCTTC CASSRTGGSSDEQFF
TRBJ1-1 NA NA TRBV19 TGTGCCTCGTTTGGACTTGACACCGAAGCTTTCTTT CASFGLDTEAFF
TRBJ2-1 TRBD2 few TRBV20-1 TGCAGTGCCCCTCCAGCGGGGGGGCGAAATGAGCAGTTCTTC CSAPPAGGRNEQFF
TRBJ2-7 NA few TRBV5-8 TGTGCCAGCAGGATGGCAGCCTACGAGCAGTACTTC CASRMAAYEQYF
TRBJ2-1 TRBD2 NA TRBV12-3/TRBV12-4 TGTGCCAGCAGTTTTGTCCGGCGGGGAGGGGAGTTCTTC CASSFVRRGGEFF
TRBJ2-3 TRBD2 many TRBV7-9 TGTGCCAGCAGCCCCCCCGGGGTAGCGGGGGGGCCCACAGATACGCAGTATTTT CASSPPGVAGGPTDTQYF
TRBJ1-2 TRBD1 NA TRBV7-9 TGTGCCAGCAGCCCAGGGACAGTTAAGAATGGCTACACCTTC CASSPGTVKNGYTF
TRBJ1-5 TRBD1 once TRBV7-2 TGTGCCAACGCTTCAACAGGGGGGCAGCCCCAGCATTTT CANASTGGQPQHF
TRBJ2-7 NA NA TRBV6-1 TGTGCCAGCAGTGAATCTCGAGGGAGAGAGCAGTACTTC CASSESRGREQYF
TRBJ2-3 TRBD1 NA TRBV6-6 TGTGCCAGCAGCCGAGCGGCAGGGGGCCCTAGCACAGATACGCAGTATTTT CASSRAAGGPSTDTQYF
TRBJ1-3 NA few TRBV28 TGTGCCAGCAGTTTAAGGGCCCGAGGTTCGGGAAACACCATATATTTT CASSLRARGSGNTIYF
TRBJ2-3 NA many TRBV7-2 TGTGCCAGCAGCTTAGGTCAGAACCCCACAGATACGCAGTATTTT CASSLGQNPTDTQYF
TRBJ2-7 NA few TRBV6-1 TGTGCCAGCAGTGAATCCCCCCCAGGGGAGCAGTACTTC CASSESPPGEQYF
TRBJ2-1 TRBD2 few TRBV7-2 TGTGCCAGCAGACCTAGCGGGACCTACAATGAGCAGTTCTTC CASRPSGTYNEQFF
TRBJ1-6 TRBD1 few TRBV5-6 TGTGCCAGCAGCTTGCGGAAGGGGACAGGGGGAAATAATTCACCCCTCCACTTT CASSLRKGTGGNNSPLHF
TRBJ1-2 TRBD1 NA TRBV15 TGTGCCACCACCTCAACAGGGGACAGTAACTATGGCTACACCTTC CATTSTGDSNYGYTF
TRBJ2-7 TRBD2 NA TRBV28 TGTGCCAGCAGTTGGACTAGCGGGGGACATGGGCAGGAGCAGTACTTC CASSWTSGGHGQEQYF
TRBJ2-7 NA many TRBV7-2 TGTGCCAGCAGCTTAATATCCGGGACTCAATACGAGCAGTACTTC CASSLISGTQYEQYF
TRBJ1-2 TRBD1 few TRBV20-1 TGCAGTGCTAGGACAATGGACAGGGGGTTAGATGGCTACACCTTC CSARTMDRGLDGYTF
TRBJ2-2 NA few TRBV12-3/TRBV12-4 TGTGCCAGCAGTTTTGACACCTGGGACACCGGGGAGCTGTTTTTT CASSFDTWDTGELFF
TRBJ1-2 NA NA TRBV12-3/TRBV12-4 TGTGCCAGCAGTACAGCGACCGGGGATGGCTACACCTTC CASSTATGDGYTF
TRBJ1-4 NA many TRBV19 TGTGCCACCCGGGATAACGGGGGTACTGAAAAACTGTTTTTT CATRDNGGTEKLFF
TRBJ2-7 NA few TRBV24-1 TGTGCCACCAGTGATACTAACCGCCCGGGCGAGCAGTACTTC CATSDTNRPGEQYF
TRBJ1-6 TRBD1 NA TRBV20-1 TGCAGTGCTGCCGGACAGGTTGGTTCACCCCTCCACTTT CSAAGQVGSPLHF
TRBJ2-4 TRBD2 few TRBV28 TGTGCCAGCAGTGTCCAACTAGCGGGGGGGCCGGCCAAAAACATTCAGTACTTC CASSVQLAGGPAKNIQYF
TRBJ2-3 TRBD1 NA TRBV7-6 TGTGCCAGCAGCGAAGGACAGGGCACAGATACGCAGTATTTT CASSEGQGTDTQYF